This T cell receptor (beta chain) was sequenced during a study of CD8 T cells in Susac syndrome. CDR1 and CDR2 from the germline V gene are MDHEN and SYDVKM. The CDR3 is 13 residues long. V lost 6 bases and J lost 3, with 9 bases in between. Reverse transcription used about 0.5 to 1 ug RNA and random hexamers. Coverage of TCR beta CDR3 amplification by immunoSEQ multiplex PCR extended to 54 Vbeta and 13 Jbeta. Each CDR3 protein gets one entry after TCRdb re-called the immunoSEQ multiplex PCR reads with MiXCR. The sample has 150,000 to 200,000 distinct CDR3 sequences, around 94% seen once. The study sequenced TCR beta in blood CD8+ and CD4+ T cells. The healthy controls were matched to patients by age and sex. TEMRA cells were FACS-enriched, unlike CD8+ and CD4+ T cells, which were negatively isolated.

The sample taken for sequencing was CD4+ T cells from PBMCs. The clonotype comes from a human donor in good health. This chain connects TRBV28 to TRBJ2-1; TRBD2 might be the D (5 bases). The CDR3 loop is CASRRAGYNEQFF. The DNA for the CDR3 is TGTGCCAGCAGGCGGGCCGGCTACAATGAGCAGTTCTTC.